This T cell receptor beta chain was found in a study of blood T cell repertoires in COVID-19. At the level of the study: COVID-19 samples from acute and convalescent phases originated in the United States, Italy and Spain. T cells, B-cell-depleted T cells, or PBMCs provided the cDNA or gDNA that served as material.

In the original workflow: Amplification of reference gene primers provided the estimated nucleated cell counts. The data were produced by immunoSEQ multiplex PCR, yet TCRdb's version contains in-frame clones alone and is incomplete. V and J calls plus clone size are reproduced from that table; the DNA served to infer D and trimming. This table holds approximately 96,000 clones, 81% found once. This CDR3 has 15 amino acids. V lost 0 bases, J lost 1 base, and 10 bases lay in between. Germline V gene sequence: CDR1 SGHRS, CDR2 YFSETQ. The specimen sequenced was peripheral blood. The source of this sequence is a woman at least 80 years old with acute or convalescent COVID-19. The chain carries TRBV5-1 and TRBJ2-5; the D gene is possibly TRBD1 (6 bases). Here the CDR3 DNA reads TGCGCCAGCAGCTTGGCAGGGGATATCCAAGAGACCCAGTACTTC. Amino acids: CASSLAGDIQETQYF.